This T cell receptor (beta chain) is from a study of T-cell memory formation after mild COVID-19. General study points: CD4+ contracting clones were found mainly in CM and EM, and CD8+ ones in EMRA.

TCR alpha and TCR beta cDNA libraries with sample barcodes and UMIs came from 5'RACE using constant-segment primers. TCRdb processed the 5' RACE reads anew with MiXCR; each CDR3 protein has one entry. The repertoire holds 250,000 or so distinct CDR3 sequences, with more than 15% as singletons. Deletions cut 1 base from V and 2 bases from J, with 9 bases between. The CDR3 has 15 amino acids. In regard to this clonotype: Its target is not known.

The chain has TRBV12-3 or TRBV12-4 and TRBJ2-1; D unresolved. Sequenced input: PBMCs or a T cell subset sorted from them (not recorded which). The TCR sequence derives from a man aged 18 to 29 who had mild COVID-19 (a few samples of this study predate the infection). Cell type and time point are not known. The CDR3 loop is CASSLDSPAYNEQFF. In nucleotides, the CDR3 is TGTGCCAGCAGTTTAGATAGCCCAGCCTACAATGAGCAGTTCTTC.